This T cell receptor beta chain was documented in a study of T-cell memory formation after mild COVID-19. cDNA libraries for TCR alpha and TCR beta, carrying sample barcodes and UMIs, came from 5'RACE with constant-segment primers. TCRdb reprocessed the 5' RACE reads with MiXCR, giving one entry per CDR3 protein. Seen here are approximately 51,000 distinct CDR3 sequences, approximately 9% observed once, and the top ten hold 12%. Between the trimmed V and J ends, which lost 4 bases and 2 bases, there was a span of 9 bases. The CDR3 is 13 amino acids. Germline assignment: CDR1 MGHDK and CDR2 SYGVNS. The table lists this clonotype with a few counts. The antigen remains undetermined. Overall study findings and caveats: Contracting CD4+ clones sat mainly in CM and EM; CD8+ in EMRA. Certain responding clones were present in pre-infection memory, suggesting participation of cross-reactive memory.

J is TRBJ2-7 and V is TRBV25-1, with D tentatively TRBD1 (6 bases). Sequencing was carried out using PBMCs or a T cell subset sorted from them (not recorded which). The receptor comes from an adult woman who had mild COVID-19 (a few samples of this study predate the infection). Cell type and time point are not known. The CDR3 DNA follows: TGTGCCAGCAGTGCAACAGGGACCTACGAGCAGTACTTC. Its translation: CASSATGTYEQYF.